The 4 T cell receptor beta chains below all came from one sample that was sequenced in a study of PD-L1 blockade in urothelial cancer. Some clones are missing from TCRdb's copy, which holds only in-frame ones; the method was immunoSEQ multiplex PCR. The table lists 29,000 or so clones, 70% to 80% of them singletons. Time point specified: peripheral blood 6 weeks after treatment start. Sequenced here: PBMCs, sampled around atezolizumab (anti-PD-L1) treatment. The receptors stem from a man aged 70 or older with urothelial cancer.

On this clone: At one end the junction does not follow the germline gene, possibly because of a read error. CDR3 protein: CASSLGTSGYNEQFF. CDR3 sequence (DNA): TGTGCTAGCAGCTTAGGGACTAGCGGCTACAATGAGCAGTTCTTC. The chain uses TRBV7-7 and TRBJ2-1; 11 bases line up with TRBD2. This CDR3 comprises 15 residues. Germline V gives CDR1 SSHAT, CDR2 FNYEAQ (reference sequence).

This clone was seen only once. The V call is TRBV6-6, the J call TRBJ1-2, with 9 bases aligning to TRBD1. The V gene end was trimmed by 6 bases and the J gene end by 3 bases; junction bases not matched to a gene: 8. The CDR3 extends over 15 amino acids. The germline V gene has CDR1 MNHNY and CDR2 SVGAGI (reference sequence). The CDR3 coding sequence is TGTGCCAGCAGCCCACAGGGGGCGGCCTACTATGGCTACACCTTC. Its translation: CASSPQGAAYYGYTF.

The chain is built from TRBV12-2 and TRBJ2-3; the D call in the table, TRBD2, was not verified against the DNA. TRBV12-2 is described as a pseudogene. The CDR3 length is 19 residues. The CDR3 DNA reads TGTGCAAGTCGCTTAGCGCGATCCGGGACTAGCGGAAGCACAGATACGCAGTATTTT. Protein sequence: CASRLARSGTSGSTDTQYF.

This rearrangement joins TRBV10-3 to TRBJ1-3; 12 bases match TRBD1. Germline CDR1 reads ENHRY; CDR2 reads SYGVKD. J gave up 4 bases and V 4 bases, and 17 bases lay outside the gene matches. There are 20 residues in the CDR3. CDR3 nucleotide sequence: TGTGCCATCAGTGGCCGGGACAGGGGGCGCGGGATCCCTTCCGGAAACACCATATATTTT. This translates into CAISGRDRGRGIPSGNTIYF.